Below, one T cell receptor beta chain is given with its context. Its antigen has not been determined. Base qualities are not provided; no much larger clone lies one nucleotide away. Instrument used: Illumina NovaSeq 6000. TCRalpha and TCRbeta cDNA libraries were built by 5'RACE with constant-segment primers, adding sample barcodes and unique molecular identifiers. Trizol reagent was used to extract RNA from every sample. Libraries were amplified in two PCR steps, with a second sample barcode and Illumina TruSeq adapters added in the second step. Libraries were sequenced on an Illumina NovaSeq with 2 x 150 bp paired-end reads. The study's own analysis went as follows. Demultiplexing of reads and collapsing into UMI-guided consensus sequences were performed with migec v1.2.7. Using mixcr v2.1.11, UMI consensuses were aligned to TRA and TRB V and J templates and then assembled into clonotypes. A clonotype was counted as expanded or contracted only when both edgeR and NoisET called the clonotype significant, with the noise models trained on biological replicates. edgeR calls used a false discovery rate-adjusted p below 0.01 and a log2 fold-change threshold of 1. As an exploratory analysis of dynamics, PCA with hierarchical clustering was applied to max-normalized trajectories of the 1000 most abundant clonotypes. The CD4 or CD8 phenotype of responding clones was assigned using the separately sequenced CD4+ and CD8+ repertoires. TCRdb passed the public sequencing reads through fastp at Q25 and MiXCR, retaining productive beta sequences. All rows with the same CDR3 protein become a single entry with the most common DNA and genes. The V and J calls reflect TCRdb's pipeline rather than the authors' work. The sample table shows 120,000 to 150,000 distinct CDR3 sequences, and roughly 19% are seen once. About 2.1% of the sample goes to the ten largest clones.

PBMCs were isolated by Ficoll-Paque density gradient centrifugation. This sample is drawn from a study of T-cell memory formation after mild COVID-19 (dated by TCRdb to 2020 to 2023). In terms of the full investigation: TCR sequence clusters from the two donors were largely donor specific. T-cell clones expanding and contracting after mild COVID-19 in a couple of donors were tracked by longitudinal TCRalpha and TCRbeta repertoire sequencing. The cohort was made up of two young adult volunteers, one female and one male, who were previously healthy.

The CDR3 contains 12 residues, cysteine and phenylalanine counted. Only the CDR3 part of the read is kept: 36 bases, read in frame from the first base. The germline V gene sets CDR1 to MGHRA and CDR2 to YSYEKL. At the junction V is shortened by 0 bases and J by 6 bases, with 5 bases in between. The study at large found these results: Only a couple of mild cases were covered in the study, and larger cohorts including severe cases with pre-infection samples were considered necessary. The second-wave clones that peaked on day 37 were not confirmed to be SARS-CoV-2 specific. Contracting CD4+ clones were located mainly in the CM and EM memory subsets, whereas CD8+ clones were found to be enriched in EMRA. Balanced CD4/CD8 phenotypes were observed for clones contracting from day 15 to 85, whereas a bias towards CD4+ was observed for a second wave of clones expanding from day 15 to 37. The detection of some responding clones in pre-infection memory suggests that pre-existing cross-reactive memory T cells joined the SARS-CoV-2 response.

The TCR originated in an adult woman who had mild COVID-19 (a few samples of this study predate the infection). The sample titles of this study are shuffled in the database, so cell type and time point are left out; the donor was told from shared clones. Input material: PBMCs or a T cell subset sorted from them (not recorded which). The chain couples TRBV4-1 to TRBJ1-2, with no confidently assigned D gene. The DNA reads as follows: TGCGCCAGCAGCCAAGATACTAATGGCTACACCTTC. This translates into CASSQDTNGYTF.